The rows below give T cell receptor beta chains drawn from one sample of a study of regulatory T cells in long-lasting Graves disease. Via MiXCR, TCRdb re-called the multiplex PCR reads, giving one row per CDR3 protein. The repertoire consists of under 500,000 distinct CDR3 sequences, with more than 20% occurring once and the leading ten covering about 7.8%. Material: peripheral blood mononuclear cells (PBMCs), obtained when the disease was refractory, from a patient treated with antithyroid drugs. The receptors shown here come from a female donor with Graves disease. The CDR3 runs from the conserved cysteine through the conserved F or W. The D gene is left open where the match is weak. Expanded clones are given a class, and other clones once, few, many or no size at all.

few	TRBD1	TRBV2	TRBJ2-3	TGTGCCAGCAGTGAAGCGCACAGGGGAGCAGATACGCAGTATTTT	CASSEAHRGADTQYF
many	TRBD2	TRBV6-2/TRBV6-3	TRBJ2-7	TGTGCCAGCAGTCGACTAGCGGGCCGAGGGGAGCAGTACTTC	CASSRLAGRGEQYF
many	TRBD2	TRBV12-3/TRBV12-4	TRBJ2-7	TGTGCCAGCAGCGGAGCGGGAAGAGCCTACGAGCAGTACTTC	CASSGAGRAYEQYF
NA	TRBD1	TRBV3-1	TRBJ1-3	TGTGCCAGCAGCCAGGGGACAGGGAGAGGAAACACCATATATTTT	CASSQGTGRGNTIYF
NA	NA	TRBV12-3/TRBV12-4	TRBJ1-1	TGTGCCAGCAGCCCCGGGACTAAAGCTTTCTTT	CASSPGTKAFF
NA	NA	TRBV2	TRBJ1-5	TGTGCCAGCAGTGATATGGCGCAGCCCCAGCATTTT	CASSDMAQPQHF
few	NA	TRBV2	TRBJ2-3	TGTGCCAGCATCCTGACCGTCACAGATACGCAGTATTTT	CASILTVTDTQYF
many	NA	TRBV7-2	TRBJ1-2	TGTGCCAGCAGCTTGATGGGGTTCTATGGCTACACCTTC	CASSLMGFYGYTF
many	NA	TRBV27	TRBJ2-7	TGTGCCAGCAGTCGTACTTGGAGCTCCTACGAGCAGTACTTC	CASSRTWSSYEQYF
many	NA	TRBV30	TRBJ2-7	TGTGCCTTCACGACTGTATACGAGCAGTACTTC	CAFTTVYEQYF
many	TRBD1	TRBV24-1	TRBJ1-5	TGTGCCACCAGTGATGACAGGGTTGCTCAGCCCCAGCATTTT	CATSDDRVAQPQHF
many	NA	TRBV28	TRBJ1-5	TGTGCCAGCAGTTTAGGATCGGCGGGTTATAGCAATCAGCCCCAGCATTTT	CASSLGSAGYSNQPQHF
NA	NA	TRBV12-3/TRBV12-4	TRBJ1-1	TGTGCCAGCACCCAACCCATGACAGCTGACACTGAAGCTTTCTTT	CASTQPMTADTEAFF
NA	TRBD1	TRBV6-5	TRBJ1-5	TGTGCCAGCAGTTACTCGAAGGGGGCGGTTCAGCCCCAGCATTTT	CASSYSKGAVQPQHF
NA	TRBD2	TRBV2	TRBJ2-3	TGTGCCAGTTCTAGCGGGAGGGCTAGCACAGATACGCAGTATTTT	CASSSGRASTDTQYF
few	NA	TRBV28	TRBJ2-1	TGTGCCAGCCGTAGACTCAACTACAATGAGCAGTTCTTC	CASRRLNYNEQFF
few	TRBD1	TRBV5-1	TRBJ2-7	TGCGCCAGCAGCCCGGGACAGGGGTTGGTCGAGCAGTACTTC	CASSPGQGLVEQYF
many	NA	TRBV7-2	TRBJ2-5	TGTGCCAGTGCCCGGGCTGCTCAAGAGACCCAGTACTTC	CASARAAQETQYF
NA	TRBD1	TRBV3-1	TRBJ1-1	TGTGCCAGCAGACGGGACAGGGGGCTTCGCACTGAAGCTTTCTTT	CASRRDRGLRTEAFF
NA	NA	TRBV20-1	TRBJ1-5	TGCAGTGCTAGAGGCCCTGAAGATACTATAGCTGATCAGCCCCAGCATTTT	CSARGPEDTIADQPQHF
few	TRBD2	TRBV20-1	TRBJ2-5	TGCAGTGCTAACCCCGGGACTAGCGGGAGGGCAGGCGGGGTTAAGACCCAGTACTTC	CSANPGTSGRAGGVKTQYF
many	NA	TRBV7-3	TRBJ2-7	TGTGCCAGCAGCTTAACTAGCGGAGGCACCTACGAGCAGTACTTC	CASSLTSGGTYEQYF
NA	TRBD1	TRBV27	TRBJ1-2	TGTGCCAGCAGTTTACCGGGACAGCCTTATGGCTACACCTTC	CASSLPGQPYGYTF
few	NA	TRBV6-1	TRBJ1-5	TGTGCCAGCAGCACCTACCCAAGCGGGGGGCTGGGGAATCAGCCCCAGCATTTT	CASSTYPSGGLGNQPQHF
NA	NA	TRBV20-1	TRBJ2-5	TGCAGTGCTAGAGAGGTCTACGCTCAGGAGACCCAGTACTTC	CSAREVYAQETQYF
many	NA	TRBV11-2	TRBJ2-5	TGTGCCAGCAGCTTAGGCTGGGTGCAAGAGACCCAGTACTTC	CASSLGWVQETQYF
NA	NA	TRBV19	TRBJ2-7	TGTGCCAGTAGTCAGGCAGTAAGCTCCTACGAGCAGTACTTC	CASSQAVSSYEQYF